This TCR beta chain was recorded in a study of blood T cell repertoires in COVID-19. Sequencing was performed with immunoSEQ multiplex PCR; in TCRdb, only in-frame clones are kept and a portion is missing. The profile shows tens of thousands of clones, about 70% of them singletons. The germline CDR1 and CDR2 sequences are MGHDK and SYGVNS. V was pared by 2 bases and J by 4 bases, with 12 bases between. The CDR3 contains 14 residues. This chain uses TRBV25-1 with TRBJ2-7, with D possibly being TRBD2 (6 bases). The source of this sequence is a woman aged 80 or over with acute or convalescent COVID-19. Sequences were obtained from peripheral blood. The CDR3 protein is CASSEPGTLYEQYF. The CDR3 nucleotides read TGTGCCAGCAGTGAACCGGGGACTTTATACGAGCAGTACTTC.